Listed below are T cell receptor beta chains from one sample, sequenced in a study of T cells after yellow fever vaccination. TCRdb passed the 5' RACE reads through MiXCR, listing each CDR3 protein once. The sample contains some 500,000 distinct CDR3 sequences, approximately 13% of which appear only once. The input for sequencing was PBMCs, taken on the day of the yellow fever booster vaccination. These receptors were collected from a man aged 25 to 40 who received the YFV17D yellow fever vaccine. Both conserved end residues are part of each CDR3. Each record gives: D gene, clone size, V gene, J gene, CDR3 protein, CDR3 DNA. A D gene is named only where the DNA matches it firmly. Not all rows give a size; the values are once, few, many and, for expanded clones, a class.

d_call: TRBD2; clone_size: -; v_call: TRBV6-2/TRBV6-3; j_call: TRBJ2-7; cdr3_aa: CASRRTSGRPYEQYF; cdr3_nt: TGTGCCAGCAGGAGGACTAGCGGGAGGCCCTACGAGCAGTACTTC
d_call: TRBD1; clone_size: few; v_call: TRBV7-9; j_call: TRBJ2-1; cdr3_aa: CASSSGTVPYNEQFF; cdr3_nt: TGTGCCAGCAGCTCCGGGACAGTTCCCTACAATGAGCAGTTCTTC
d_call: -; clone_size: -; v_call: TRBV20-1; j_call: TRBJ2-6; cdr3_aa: CSAREGSGANVLTF; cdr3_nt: TGCAGTGCTAGGGAAGGGTCTGGGGCCAACGTCCTGACTTTC
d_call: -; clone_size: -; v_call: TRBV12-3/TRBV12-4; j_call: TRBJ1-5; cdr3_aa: CASRAGLGNQPQHF; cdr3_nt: TGTGCCAGCAGGGCAGGGCTTGGCAATCAGCCCCAGCATTTT
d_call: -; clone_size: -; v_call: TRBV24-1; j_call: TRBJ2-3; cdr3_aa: CATSDFSDTQYF; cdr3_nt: TGTGCCACCAGTGATTTCTCAGATACGCAGTATTTT
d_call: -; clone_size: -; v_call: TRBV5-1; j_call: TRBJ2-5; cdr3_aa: CASSAMALAGRETQYF; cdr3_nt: TGCGCCAGCAGCGCAATGGCCCTGGCGGGGCGGGAGACCCAGTACTTC
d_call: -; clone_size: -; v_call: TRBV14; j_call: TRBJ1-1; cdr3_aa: CASSPLGVLNTEAFF; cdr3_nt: TGTGCCAGCAGCCCTTTGGGGGTACTGAACACTGAAGCTTTCTTT
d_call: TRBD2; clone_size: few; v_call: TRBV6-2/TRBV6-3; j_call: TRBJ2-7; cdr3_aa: CASSYATSGLTAEQYF; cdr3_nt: TGTGCCAGCAGTTATGCTACTAGCGGACTAACGGCCGAGCAGTACTTC
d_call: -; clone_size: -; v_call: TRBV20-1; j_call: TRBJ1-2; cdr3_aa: CSGTGQNYGYTF; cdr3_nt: TGCAGTGGAACCGGACAGAACTATGGCTACACCTTC
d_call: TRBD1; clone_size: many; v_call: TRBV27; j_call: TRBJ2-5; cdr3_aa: CASSSQGAGQETQYF; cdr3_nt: TGTGCCAGCAGTTCCCAGGGGGCGGGACAAGAGACCCAGTACTTC
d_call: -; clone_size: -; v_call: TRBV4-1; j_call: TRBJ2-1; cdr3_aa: CASSHGPLGNEQFF; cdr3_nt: TGCGCCAGCAGCCACGGACCCCTAGGCAATGAGCAGTTCTTC
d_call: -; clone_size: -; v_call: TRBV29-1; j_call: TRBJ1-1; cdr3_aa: CSVEWGNTEAFF; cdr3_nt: TGCAGCGTTGAATGGGGGAACACTGAAGCTTTCTTT
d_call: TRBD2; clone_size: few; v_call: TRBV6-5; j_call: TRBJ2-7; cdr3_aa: CASSYRRERYEQYF; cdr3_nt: TGTGCCAGCAGTTACCGGCGGGAGAGGTACGAGCAGTACTTC
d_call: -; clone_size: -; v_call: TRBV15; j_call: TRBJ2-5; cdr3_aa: CATSRDQQETQYF; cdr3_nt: TGTGCCACCAGCAGAGACCAGCAAGAGACCCAGTACTTC
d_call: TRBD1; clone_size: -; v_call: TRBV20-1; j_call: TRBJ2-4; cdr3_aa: CSALTGGLGKNIQYF; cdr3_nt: TGCAGTGCTCTTACAGGGGGCTTAGGCAAAAACATTCAGTACTTC
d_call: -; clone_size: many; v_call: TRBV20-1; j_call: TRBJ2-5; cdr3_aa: CSAEPGVPDQETQYF; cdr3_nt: TGCAGTGCGGAACCGGGGGTCCCTGACCAAGAGACCCAGTACTTC
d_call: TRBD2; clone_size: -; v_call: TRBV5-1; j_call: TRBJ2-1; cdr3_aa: CASSLAGTSGSGEQFF; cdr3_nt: TGCGCCAGCAGCTTGGCCGGGACTAGCGGGAGCGGGGAGCAGTTCTTC
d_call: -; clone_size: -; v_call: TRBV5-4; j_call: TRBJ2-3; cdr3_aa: CASSPTGSTDTQYF; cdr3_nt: TGTGCCAGCAGCCCGACAGGCTCCACAGATACGCAGTATTTT
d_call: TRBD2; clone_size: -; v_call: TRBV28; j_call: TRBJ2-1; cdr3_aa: CASSLGGSGSYNEQFF; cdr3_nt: TGTGCCAGCAGTTTAGGAGGTAGCGGGTCCTACAATGAGCAGTTCTTC
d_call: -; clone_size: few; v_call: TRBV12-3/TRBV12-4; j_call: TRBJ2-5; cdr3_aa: CASRRTIQETQYF; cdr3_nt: TGTGCCAGCAGGAGGACTATACAAGAGACCCAGTACTTC
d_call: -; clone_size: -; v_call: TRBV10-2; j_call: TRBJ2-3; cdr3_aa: CASTAAGTDTQYF; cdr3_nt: TGCGCCAGCACCGCCGCCGGCACAGATACGCAGTATTTT
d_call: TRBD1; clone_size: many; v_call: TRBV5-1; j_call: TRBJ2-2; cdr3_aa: CASRRGGEATGELFF; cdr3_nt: TGCGCCAGCAGAAGAGGGGGCGAGGCCACCGGGGAGCTGTTTTTT
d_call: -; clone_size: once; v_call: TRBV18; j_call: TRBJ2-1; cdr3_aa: CASSPGGPANEQFF; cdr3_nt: TGTGCCAGCTCACCAGGGGGCCCCGCCAATGAGCAGTTCTTC
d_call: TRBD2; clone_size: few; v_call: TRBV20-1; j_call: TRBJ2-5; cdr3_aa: CSARRIGGVETQYF; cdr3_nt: TGCAGTGCTAGAAGGATCGGGGGGGTGGAGACCCAGTACTTC
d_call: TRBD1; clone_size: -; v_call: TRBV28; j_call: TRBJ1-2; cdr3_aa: CASRDRGHIYGYTF; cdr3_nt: TGTGCCAGCAGGGACAGGGGGCACATCTATGGCTACACCTTC
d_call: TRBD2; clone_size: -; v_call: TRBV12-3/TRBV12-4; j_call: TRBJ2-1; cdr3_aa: CASSFQGSGTTRSYNEQFF; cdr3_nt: TGTGCCAGCAGTTTTCAAGGTAGCGGGACAACCCGCTCCTACAATGAGCAGTTCTTC
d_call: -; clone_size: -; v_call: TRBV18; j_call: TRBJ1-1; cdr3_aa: CASSQPGEGNTEAFF; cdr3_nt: TGTGCCAGCTCTCAACCGGGGGAAGGGAACACTGAAGCTTTCTTT
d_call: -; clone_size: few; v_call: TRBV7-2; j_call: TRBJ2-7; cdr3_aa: CASSLTDYYEQYF; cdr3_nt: TGTGCCAGCAGCTTGACAGACTACTACGAGCAGTACTTC
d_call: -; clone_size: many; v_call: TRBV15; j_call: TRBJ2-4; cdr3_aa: CATSRDRIQYF; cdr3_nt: TGTGCCACCAGCAGAGATCGTATTCAGTACTTC
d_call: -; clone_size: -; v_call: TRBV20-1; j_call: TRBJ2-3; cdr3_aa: CSARFLENTDTQYF; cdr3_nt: TGCAGTGCTAGATTTTTGGAAAACACAGATACGCAGTATTTT
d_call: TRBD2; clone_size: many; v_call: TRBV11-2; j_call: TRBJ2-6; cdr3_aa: CASSLRLATRSGANVLTF; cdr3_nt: TGTGCCAGCAGCTTAAGACTAGCGACTAGATCTGGGGCCAACGTCCTGACTTTC
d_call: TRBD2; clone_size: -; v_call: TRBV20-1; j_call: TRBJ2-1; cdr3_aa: CSAPRPSSREALLPVYNEPFF; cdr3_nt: TGCAGTGCTCCTCGCCCGTCCTCGCGGGAGGCCCTCCTCCCTGTATACAATGAGCCGTTCTTC
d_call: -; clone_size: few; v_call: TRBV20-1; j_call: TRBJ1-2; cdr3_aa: CSAPPRDIYGYTF; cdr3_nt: TGCAGTGCCCCCCCTCGGGACATCTATGGCTACACCTTC
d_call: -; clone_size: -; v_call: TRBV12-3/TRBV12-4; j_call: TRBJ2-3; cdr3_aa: CASSLKSRSTDTQYF; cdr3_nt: TGTGCCAGCAGTTTAAAGTCCCGGAGCACAGATACGCAGTATTTT
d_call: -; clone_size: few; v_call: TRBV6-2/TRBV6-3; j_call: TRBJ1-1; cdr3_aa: CASTDRPFLNTEAFF; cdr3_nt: TGTGCCAGCACCGACAGGCCGTTTTTGAACACTGAAGCTTTCTTT
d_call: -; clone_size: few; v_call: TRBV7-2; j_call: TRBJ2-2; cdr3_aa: CASSFHGGTGELFF; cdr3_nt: TGTGCCAGCAGCTTTCATGGTGGCACCGGGGAGCTGTTTTTT
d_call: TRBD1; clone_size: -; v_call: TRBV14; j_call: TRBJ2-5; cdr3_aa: CASSKTGAQETQYF; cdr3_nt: TGTGCCAGCAGCAAAACAGGGGCCCAAGAGACCCAGTACTTC
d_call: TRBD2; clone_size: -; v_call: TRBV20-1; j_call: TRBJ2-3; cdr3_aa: CSAREGTSGRDTQYF; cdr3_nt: TGCAGTGCTAGAGAAGGGACTAGCGGGAGAGATACGCAGTATTTT
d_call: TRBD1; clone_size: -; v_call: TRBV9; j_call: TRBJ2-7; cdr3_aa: CASSVGQGLVYEQYF; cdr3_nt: TGTGCCAGCAGCGTAGGACAGGGGCTAGTCTACGAGCAGTACTTC
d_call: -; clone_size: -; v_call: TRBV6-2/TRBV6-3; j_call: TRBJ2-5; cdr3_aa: CASIRGIYQETQYF; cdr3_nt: TGTGCCAGCATCCGAGGCATTTACCAAGAGACCCAGTACTTC
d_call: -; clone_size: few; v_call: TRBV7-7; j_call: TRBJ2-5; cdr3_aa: CATGASDPTQYF; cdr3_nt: TGTGCCACCGGGGCTAGCGACCCGACCCAGTACTTC
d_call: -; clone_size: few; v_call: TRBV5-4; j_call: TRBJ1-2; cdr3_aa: CASTAGFGGYTF; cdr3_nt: TGTGCCAGCACCGCTGGTTTTGGAGGCTACACCTTC
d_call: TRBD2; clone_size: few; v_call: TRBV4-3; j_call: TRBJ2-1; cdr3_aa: CASSPGLAGVSEQFF; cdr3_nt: TGCGCCAGCAGCCCGGGACTAGCGGGAGTCAGTGAGCAGTTCTTC
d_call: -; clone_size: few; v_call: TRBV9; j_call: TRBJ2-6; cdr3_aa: CASSVDPGANVLTF; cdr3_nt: TGTGCCAGCAGCGTAGACCCTGGGGCCAACGTCCTGACTTTC
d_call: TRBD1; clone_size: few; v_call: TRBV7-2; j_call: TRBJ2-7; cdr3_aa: CASTPLETGLLYEQYF; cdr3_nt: TGTGCCAGCACCCCCCTCGAGACAGGGTTACTCTACGAGCAGTACTTC
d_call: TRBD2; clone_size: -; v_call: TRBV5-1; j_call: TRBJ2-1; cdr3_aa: CASSLGVGRAAYNEQFF; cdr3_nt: TGCGCCAGCAGCTTGGGGGTCGGGAGGGCCGCCTACAATGAGCAGTTCTTC
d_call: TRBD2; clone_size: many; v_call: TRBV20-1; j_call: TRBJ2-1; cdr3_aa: CSAKRSASGSGEQFF; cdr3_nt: TGCAGTGCTAAGCGATCGGCTAGCGGGTCGGGTGAGCAGTTCTTC
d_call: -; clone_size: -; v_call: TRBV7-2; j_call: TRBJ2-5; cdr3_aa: CASSPTPALKETQYF; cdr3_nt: TGTGCCAGCAGCCCCACCCCGGCCCTCAAAGAGACCCAGTACTTC
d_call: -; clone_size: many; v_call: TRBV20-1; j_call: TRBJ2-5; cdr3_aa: CSAGPGPRVETQYF; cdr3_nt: TGCAGTGCAGGCCCGGGACCGCGGGTAGAGACCCAGTACTTC
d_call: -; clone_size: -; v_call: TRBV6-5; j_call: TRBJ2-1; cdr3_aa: CASSYSYGGEPYNEQFF; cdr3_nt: TGTGCCAGCAGTTACTCGTATGGCGGGGAACCTTACAATGAGCAGTTCTTC
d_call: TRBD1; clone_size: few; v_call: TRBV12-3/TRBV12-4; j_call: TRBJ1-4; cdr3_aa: CASSPGTGAGILEKLFF; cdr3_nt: TGTGCCAGCAGCCCCGGGACAGGGGCTGGGATCCTTGAAAAACTGTTTTTT
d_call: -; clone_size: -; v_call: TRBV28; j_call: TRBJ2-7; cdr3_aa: CASSLSPGFGAFSYEQYF; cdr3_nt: TGTGCCAGCAGTTTATCCCCCGGTTTTGGGGCCTTTTCCTACGAGCAGTACTTC
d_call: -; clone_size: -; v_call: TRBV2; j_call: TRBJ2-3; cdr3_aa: CASLLDVSALKQYF; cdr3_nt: TGTGCCAGCCTATTGGATGTTAGCGCATTGAAGCAGTATTTT
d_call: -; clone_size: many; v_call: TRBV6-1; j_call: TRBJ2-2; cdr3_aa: CASRKAAGSTGELFF; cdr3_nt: TGTGCCAGCAGAAAAGCGGCGGGGAGCACCGGGGAGCTGTTTTTT
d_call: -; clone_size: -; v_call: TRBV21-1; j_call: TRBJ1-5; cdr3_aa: CASSKGRRIRGQNQPQHF; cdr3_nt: TGTGCCAGCAGCAAAGGCCGGAGGATCCGAGGACAGAATCAGCCCCAGCATTTT
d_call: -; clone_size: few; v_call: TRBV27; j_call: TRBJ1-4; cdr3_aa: CASSPGPISNEKLFF; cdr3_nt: TGTGCCAGCAGTCCCGGACCTATATCTAATGAAAAACTGTTTTTT
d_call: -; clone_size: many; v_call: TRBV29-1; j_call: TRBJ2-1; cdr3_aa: CNLLLFREQFF; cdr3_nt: TGCAACCTGTTGCTGTTTCGTGAGCAGTTCTTC